This paragraph covers one TCR beta chain sequence. The data are from a study of blood T cell repertoires in COVID-19. Whole-study context: Both acute and convalescent COVID-19 samples were obtained from the United States, Italy and Spain. Nucleic acid was either cDNA or gDNA, and it came from T cells, B-cell-depleted T cells, or PBMCs.

Per the study methods: Reference gene primer amplification in the assay estimated nucleated cell counts. TCRdb's table, derived via immunoSEQ multiplex PCR, lists solely in-frame clones and lacks some. From that table come the V and J calls and clone size; the DNA was used to work out D and trimming. The sample lists roughly 42,000 clones; over 75% were seen once. Unmatched junction bases numbered 11, after V lost 4 bases and J lost 5 bases. This CDR3 has 16 amino acids. The germline V gene has CDR1 SGHTA and CDR2 FQGNSA. The chain combines TRBV7-2 with TRBJ2-1; TRBD1 matches at 7 bases. The sample comprised peripheral blood. This receptor was identified in a human donor in a cohort sampled during active COVID-19. CDR3 sequence reads: CASSSRTGQTNNEQFF. The CDR3 bases are TGTGCCAGCAGCTCTAGAACGGGACAGACTAACAATGAGCAGTTCTTC.